This T cell receptor beta chain is from a study of blood T cell repertoires in COVID-19 (dated by TCRdb to the early 2020s). Regarding the research as a whole: Samples covering the acute and convalescent phases of COVID-19 were provided by collaborators in the United States, Italy and Spain. Subjects who had been exposed to COVID-19, were actively infected with it, or had recovered from it provided the deeply sampled blood TCRbeta repertoires that made up the dataset. Where available, HLA class I and class II types were taken from metadata supplied by the sample provider and were not determined by assay-based typing. The samples were drawn from two sources: the first 160 participants of the ongoing ImmuneRACE study, and fewer than 1,500 subjects contributed by 6 global collaborators. The prospective study material was composed of cDNA or gDNA derived from T cells, B-cell-depleted T cells, or PBMCs. A freely available public database, intended as a resource for researchers studying the immune response to SARS-CoV-2, is where the repertoires were released. Sample metadata almost always included a de-identified subject ID, COVID-19 status, age in years and sex.

TCRbeta CDR3 regions were amplified from genomic DNA by means of the immunoSEQ Assay, a bias-controlled multiplex PCR. In the source study's methods: The number of nucleated cells in each sample was estimated by amplification of reference gene primers within the assay. Sequence reads were collapsed and filtered to measure the absolute abundance of every unique TCRbeta CDR3 rearrangement. For each sample, productive Simpson clonality was calculated as the square root of Simpson's diversity index over productive rearrangements. The immuneACCESS repertoire file appears here via TCRdb, limited to in-frame rearrangements. These files lack a portion of the clones; in checked studies, under half of the deficit traces to unresolved V genes, and the cause of the others is not known. For V, J and clone size, that table is used; D and trimming come from the DNA. In this sample the table shows under 250,000 clones, about 84% of which occur a single time. 5.5% to 6.5% of the sample goes to the ten largest clones.

General findings and caveats noted by the study authors: How much clinical and demographic metadata was included differed by source and by participant, and the metadata was provided uncurated.

The CDR3 covers 17 residues, taking in both the cysteine and the phenylalanine. Of the read, only the CDR3 DNA is kept; its 51 bases are in frame from base 1. Looking up the germline V gene (reference sequence) yields CDR1 LNHNV and CDR2 YYDKDF. From V the trimming removes 5 bases and from J it removes 5 bases, while the gene matches leave 13 bases of the junction unaccounted for. There are a few counts of this clone. The antigen it recognizes is unknown. Within one base of it there is no much larger clone, and no base qualities were kept. One collaborating source in Seattle enrolled patients while the patients were actively infected and followed the patients over time throughout the course of disease. The collaborating institutions used their own protocols to collect whole blood in K2EDTA tubes. For TCRbeta analysis, collaborators shipped samples as frozen whole blood, isolated PBMCs, or DNA extracted from either of those sample types.

The specimen was peripheral blood. The rearranged segments are TRBV15 and TRBJ1-4; 8 junctional bases match TRBD1. The clonotype was recovered from a woman aged 80 or over with COVID-19, enrolled during active disease. The CDR3 here reads CATSPSGQGGINEKLFF. The sequence in DNA is TGTGCCACCAGCCCTTCTGGACAGGGAGGGATAAATGAAAAACTGTTTTTT.